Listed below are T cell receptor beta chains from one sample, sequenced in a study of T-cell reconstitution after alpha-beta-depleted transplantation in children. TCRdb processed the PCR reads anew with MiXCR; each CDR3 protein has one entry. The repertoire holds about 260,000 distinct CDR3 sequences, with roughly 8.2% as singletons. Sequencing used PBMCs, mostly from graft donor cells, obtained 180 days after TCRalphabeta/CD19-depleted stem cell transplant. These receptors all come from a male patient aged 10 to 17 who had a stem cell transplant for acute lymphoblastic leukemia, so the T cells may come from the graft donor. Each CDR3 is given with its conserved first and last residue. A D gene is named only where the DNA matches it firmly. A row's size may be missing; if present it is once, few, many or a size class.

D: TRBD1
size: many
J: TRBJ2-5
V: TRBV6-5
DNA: TGTGCCAGCATGGTCGGGACAGGGGGCCGAGAGACCCAGTACTTC
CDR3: CASMVGTGGRETQYF

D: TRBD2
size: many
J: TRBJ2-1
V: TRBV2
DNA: TGTGCCAGCCAACCGGGACTAGCGGCCTACAATGAGCAGTTCTTC
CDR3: CASQPGLAAYNEQFF

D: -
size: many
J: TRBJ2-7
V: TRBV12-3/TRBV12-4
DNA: TGTGCCAGCAGTTTCACAGGCTACGAGCAGTACTTC
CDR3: CASSFTGYEQYF

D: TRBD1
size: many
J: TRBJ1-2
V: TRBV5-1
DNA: TGCGCCAGCAGGACAGGGGATGGCTATGGCTACACCTTC
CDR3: CASRTGDGYGYTF

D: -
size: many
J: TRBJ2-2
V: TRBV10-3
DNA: TGTGCCATCAGTGAACGGCAGGGTAGGACCGGGGAGCTGTTTTTT
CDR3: CAISERQGRTGELFF

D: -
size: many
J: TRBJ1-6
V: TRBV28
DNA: TGTGCCAGCAGTTTCTATAATTCACCCCTCCACTTT
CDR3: CASSFYNSPLHF

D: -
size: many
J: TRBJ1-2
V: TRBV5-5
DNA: TGTGCCAGCAGTTGGCAGGACGATGGCTACACCTTC
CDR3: CASSWQDDGYTF

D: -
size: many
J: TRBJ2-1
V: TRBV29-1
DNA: TGCAGCGTCGATACTTTCGGGACAGGGAGCCCGAATAGCGGGGGCGGAAGTGAGCAGTTCTTC
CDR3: CSVDTFGTGSPNSGGGSEQFF

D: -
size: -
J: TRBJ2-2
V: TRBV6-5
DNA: TGTGCCAGCAGTTACTCATTCGCGGGTGCCGGGGAGCTGTTTTTT
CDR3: CASSYSFAGAGELFF

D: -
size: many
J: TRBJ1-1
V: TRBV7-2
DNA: TGTGCCAGCAGCTTACAGTACACTGAAGCTTTCTTT
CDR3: CASSLQYTEAFF

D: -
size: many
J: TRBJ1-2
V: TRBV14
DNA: TGTGCCAGCAGCCAGTCCGCCCCAGGAGGCTACACCTTC
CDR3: CASSQSAPGGYTF

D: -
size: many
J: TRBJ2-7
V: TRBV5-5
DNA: TGTGCCAGCGGGGGATACGAGCAGTACTTC
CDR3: CASGGYEQYF

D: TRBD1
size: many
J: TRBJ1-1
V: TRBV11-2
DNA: TGTGCCAGCAGGAGTACAGGGGGCACTGAAGCTTTCTTT
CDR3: CASRSTGGTEAFF

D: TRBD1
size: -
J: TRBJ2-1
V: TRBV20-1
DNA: TGCAGTGTCCCCCGCAGGGGGAAATTCAATGAGCAGTTCTTC
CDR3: CSVPRRGKFNEQFF

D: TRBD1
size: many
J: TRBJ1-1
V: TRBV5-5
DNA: TGTGCCAGCACCGGACAGGTCACTGAAGCTTTCTTT
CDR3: CASTGQVTEAFF

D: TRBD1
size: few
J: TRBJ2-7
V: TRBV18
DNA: TGTGCCAGCTCACCGTCCGGGACAGGTCTTAACGAGCAGTACTTC
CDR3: CASSPSGTGLNEQYF

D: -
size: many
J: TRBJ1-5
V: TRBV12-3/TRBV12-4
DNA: TGTGCCAGCAGTTTTGCCAGAACACTCAATCGGGCCCAGCATTTT
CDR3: CASSFARTLNRAQHF

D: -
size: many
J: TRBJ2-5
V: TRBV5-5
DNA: TGTGTTTCCCGGGTCCCCTCCGGCGGGGACCAGTACTTC
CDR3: CVSRVPSGGDQYF

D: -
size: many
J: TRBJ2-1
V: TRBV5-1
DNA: TGCGCCAGCAGCTGGGGCAATGAGCAGTTCTTC
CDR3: CASSWGNEQFF

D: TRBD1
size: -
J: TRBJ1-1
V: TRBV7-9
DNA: TGTGCCAGCAGGGCCGGGACAGTCAACACTGAAGCTTTCTTT
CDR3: CASRAGTVNTEAFF

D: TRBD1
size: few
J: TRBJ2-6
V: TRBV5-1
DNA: TGCGCCAGCAGCTTTGATCAGGACAGGCGGAGCTCTGGGGCCAACGTCCTGACTTTC
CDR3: CASSFDQDRRSSGANVLTF

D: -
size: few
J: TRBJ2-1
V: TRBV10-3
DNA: TGTGCCATCAGTGGCCGGGACCATGGGTCCTACAATGAGCAGTTCTTC
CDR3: CAISGRDHGSYNEQFF

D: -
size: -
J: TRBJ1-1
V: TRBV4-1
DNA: TGCGCCAGCAGCCAAGTTGCGAACACTGAAGCTTTCTTT
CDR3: CASSQVANTEAFF

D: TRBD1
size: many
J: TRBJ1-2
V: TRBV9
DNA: TGTGCCAGCAGCGTTACAGGGGCGGGCGGCTACACCTTC
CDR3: CASSVTGAGGYTF

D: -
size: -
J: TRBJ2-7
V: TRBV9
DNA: TGTGCCAGCAGCTCCGGCCACGACTACGAGCAGTACTTC
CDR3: CASSSGHDYEQYF

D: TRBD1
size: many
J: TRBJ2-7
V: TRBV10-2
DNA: TGCGCCAGCAGTGGCGGACAGGGCTGGAACGAGCAGTACTTC
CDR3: CASSGGQGWNEQYF

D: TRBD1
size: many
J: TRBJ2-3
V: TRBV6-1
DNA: TGTGCCAGCAGAAGGGGGACAGGGGGATACACAGATACGCAGTATTTT
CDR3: CASRRGTGGYTDTQYF

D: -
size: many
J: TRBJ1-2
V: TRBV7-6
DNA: TGTGCCAGCAGCTCCAACCCGTCCGGGACGGACCGAAAGTATGGCTACACCTTC
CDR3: CASSSNPSGTDRKYGYTF

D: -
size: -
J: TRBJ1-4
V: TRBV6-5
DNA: TGTGCCAGCAGTTACTCATTGGCAACTAATGAAAAACTGTTTTTT
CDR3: CASSYSLATNEKLFF

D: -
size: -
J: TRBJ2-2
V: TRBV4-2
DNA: TGTGCCAGCAGCCCCAGGGGGCGGGGGGGCTTCCCGAACACCGGGGAGCTGTTTTTT
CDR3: CASSPRGRGGFPNTGELFF

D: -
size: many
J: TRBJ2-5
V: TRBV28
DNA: TGTGCCAGCAGTTACTATTCCGTTCAGGACAGCCAAGAGACCCAGTACTTC
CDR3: CASSYYSVQDSQETQYF

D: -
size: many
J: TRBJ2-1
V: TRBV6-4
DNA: TGTGCCAGCAGCGCCCCGCGACGGATGTGGCAGTTCTTC
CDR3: CASSAPRRMWQFF

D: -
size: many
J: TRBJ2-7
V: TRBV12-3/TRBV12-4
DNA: TGTGCCAGCAGTTTAGGGCAGCCCTCCTACGAGCAGTACTTC
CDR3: CASSLGQPSYEQYF

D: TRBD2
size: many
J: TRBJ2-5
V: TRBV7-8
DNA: TGTGCCAGCAGCACAACTAGCGGAGTAGGTGAGACCCAGTACTTC
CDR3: CASSTTSGVGETQYF

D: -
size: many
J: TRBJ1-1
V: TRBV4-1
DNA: TGCGCCAGCAGCCACACAGGGCCTGAAGCTTTCTTT
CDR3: CASSHTGPEAFF

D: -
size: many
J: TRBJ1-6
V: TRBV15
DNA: TGTGCCACCAGCAGGATCGTCGTCGGGTATAATTCACCCCTCCACTTT
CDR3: CATSRIVVGYNSPLHF

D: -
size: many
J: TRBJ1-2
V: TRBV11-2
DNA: TGTGCCAGCAGCTTCCTTTCCCCGGGACAAATTTACACCTTC
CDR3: CASSFLSPGQIYTF

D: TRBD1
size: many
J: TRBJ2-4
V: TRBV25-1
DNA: TGTGCCAGACGGACAGGGCGAGCCAAAAACATTCAGTACTTC
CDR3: CARRTGRAKNIQYF

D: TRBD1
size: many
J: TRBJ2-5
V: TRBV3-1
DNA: TGTGCCAGCAGCTCACAGGGGGCTTCAGAGACCCAGTACTTC
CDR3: CASSSQGASETQYF

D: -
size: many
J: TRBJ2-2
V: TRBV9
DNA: TGTGCCAGCAGCGACCGGGACGGATCCACCGGGGAGCTGTTTTTT
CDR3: CASSDRDGSTGELFF

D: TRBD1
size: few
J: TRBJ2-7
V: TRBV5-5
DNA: TGTGCCAGCACCCGGGACAGGAACTACGAGCAGTACTTC
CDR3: CASTRDRNYEQYF